The 25 T cell receptor beta chains below were found in one sample sequenced in a study of control samples from healthy donors and cancer patients. Profiled with immunoSEQ multiplex PCR; TCRdb holds only in-frame clones, not every one. The repertoire has 150,000 or so clones, 92% of them found once; the top ten carry about 0.64%. Input material: blood. The receptors shown here come from a woman aged 30 to 39 in good health.

The genes are TRBV6-6 and TRBJ2-3; 9 nucleotides match TRBD1. V lost 7 bases, J lost 1 base, and 6 bases stayed unmatched. The V gene's germline CDR1 is MNHNY and CDR2 SVGAGI (reference sequence). The CDR3 length is 15 residues. The CDR3 sequence: CASNDRDRGTDTQYF. The CDR3 nucleotides read TGTGCCAGCAATGACCGGGACAGGGGCACAGATACGCAGTATTTT.

V gene TRBV10-2 combines with J gene TRBJ2-2; 9 positions match TRBD2. This CDR3 comprises 14 residues. Per germline, CDR1 WSHSY and CDR2 SAAADI. Trimming cost V 7 bases and J 3 bases; bases outside gene matches: 3. CDR3 protein: CASIRLADTGELFF. Written as DNA, the CDR3 is TGCGCCAGCATTCGACTAGCGGACACCGGGGAGCTGTTTTTT.

The rearrangement joins TRBV21-1 to TRBJ2-1; TRBD2, the table's D call, lacks a check against the DNA. TRBV21-1 is recorded as a pseudogene. This CDR3 is 19 amino acids long. The CDR3 DNA reads TGTGCCAGCAGCAAATCGGTGGCTGGGAGGGGACTAGCCGCGAATGAGCAGTTCTTC. Translated: CASSKSVAGRGLAANEQFF.

The chain employs TRBV7-2 and TRBJ2-7; 8 bases align to TRBD2. Germline V gives CDR1 SGHTA, CDR2 FQGNSA. The CDR3 contains 15 residues. The ends lost 4 bases at V and 4 bases at J; junction bases unmatched: 9. CDR3 sequence: CASSSRYGGGYEQYF. The CDR3 DNA reads as TGTGCCAGCAGCTCTCGGTACGGCGGGGGGTACGAGCAGTACTTC.

This clone was recorded a few times. The chain links TRBV27 to TRBJ2-1; 8 bases are shared with TRBD2. The CDR3 totals 15 residues. V trimming: 4 bases; J trimming: 2 bases; junction bases outside the gene matches: 4. Germline V gives CDR1 MNHEY, CDR2 SMNVEV (reference sequence). The CDR3 sequence is CASSWNSGTYNEQFF. The CDR3 nucleotides are TGTGCCAGCAGTTGGAATAGCGGGACCTACAATGAGCAGTTCTTC.

This chain uses TRBV6-6 with TRBJ2-1; D remains ambiguous. CDR1 is MNHNY and CDR2 is SVGAGI in the germline V gene (reference sequence). CDR3 length: 13 amino acids. Trimming took off 0 bases at V and 9 bases at J, with 9 bases between the two ends. CDR3 amino acids: CASSYSLTGEQFF. The CDR3 DNA reads as TGTGCCAGCAGTTACTCCCTGACGGGTGAGCAGTTCTTC.

This sequence joins TRBV5-6 and TRBJ2-1; D might be TRBD2 (6 bases). V was trimmed by 1 base and J by 3 bases, leaving 11 bases between them. This CDR3 has 15 amino acids. Looked up from germline, CDR1 is SGHDT and CDR2 is YYEEEE. The CDR3 DNA reads as TGTGCCAGCAGCTTGAGACTAGTGGTCTACAATGAGCAGTTCTTC. This encodes CASSLRLVVYNEQFF.

V is TRBV19 and J is TRBJ2-7; D unresolved. Germline-derived CDR1 and CDR2 are LNHDA and SQIVND (reference sequence). The CDR3 consists of 13 residues. Trimming took off 3 bases at V and 5 bases at J, with 11 bases between the two ends. The CDR3 spells CASSIELSNEQYF. CDR3 coding DNA: TGTGCCAGTAGTATCGAGCTGTCTAACGAGCAGTACTTC.

The chain recombines TRBV6-5 with TRBJ2-7, with D perhaps matching TRBD2 (5 bases). Trimming stripped 2 bases from V and 3 bases from J, with 8 bases between. This CDR3 has 13 amino acids. Per the germline V gene, CDR1 is MNHEY and CDR2 is SVGAGI. The CDR3 region has the DNA TGTGCCAGCAGTTACCAACTAGGCTACGAGCAGTACTTC. Encoded protein: CASSYQLGYEQYF.

The genes are TRBV5-1 and TRBJ1-5; the D gene is possibly TRBD1 (5 bases). The germline CDR1 and CDR2 sequences are SGHRS and YFSETQ. V was trimmed by 5 bases and J by 3 bases, leaving 9 bases between them. This CDR3 has 13 amino acids. CDR3 sequence reads: CASRVGDNQPQHF. The DNA for the CDR3 is TGCGCCAGCAGGGTAGGGGACAATCAGCCCCAGCATTTT.

The rearrangement links TRBV7-8 to TRBJ2-5; TRBD1 aligns across 9 bases. Germline V gene lookup returns CDR1 SGHVS and CDR2 FQNEAQ. CDR3 length: 14 residues. V shed 6 bases, J shed 7 bases, and the junction held 9 bases outside the gene matches. CDR3 protein: CASSLTGGAGTQYF. In DNA, the CDR3 is TGTGCCAGCAGTCTTACAGGGGGCGCAGGGACCCAGTACTTC.

The chain links TRBV19 to TRBJ1-2; 10 bases line up with TRBD1. The CDR3 covers 15 residues. V lost 3 bases, J lost 1 base, and 2 bases stayed unmatched. The germline V gene encodes CDR1 LNHDA and CDR2 SQIVND (reference sequence). In DNA form, the CDR3 reads TGTGCCAGTAGTATTGGGACAGGGGATAACTATGGCTACACCTTC. This codes for CASSIGTGDNYGYTF.

CDR3 loop: CASSQDGDIRGETQYF. In DNA, the CDR3 is TGTGCCAGCAGCCAAGATGGGGACATCCGGGGGGAGACCCAGTACTTC. The chain couples TRBV4-2 to TRBJ2-5; possibly TRBD1 or TRBD2 for D (6 bases each). Germline CDR1 reads LGHNA; CDR2 reads YNFKEQ. The V and J ends lost 0 bases and 5 bases respectively, with 16 bases between them. The CDR3 totals 16 residues.

V gene TRBV30 combines with J gene TRBJ2-1, with D unclear. Germline V gene sequence: CDR1 GTSNPN, CDR2 SVGIG (reference sequence). The V end was cut by 0 bases, the J end by 8 bases, with 14 bases between. This CDR3 has 14 amino acids. CDR3 region: CAWSVGLSLDEQFF. Written as DNA, the CDR3 is TGTGCCTGGAGTGTGGGGTTGAGCCTCGATGAGCAGTTCTTC.

The chain employs TRBV6-6 and TRBJ1-1; D uncertain. Germline V gene sequence: CDR1 MNHNY, CDR2 SVGAGI (reference sequence). This CDR3 has 15 residues. The V end was cut by 2 bases, the J end by 6 bases, with 16 bases between. The CDR3 DNA reads as TGTGCCAGCAGTTACGCACCCGGAGTTGTCGCTGAAGCTTTCTTT. Translation: CASSYAPGVVAEAFF.

This sequence joins TRBV6-5 and TRBJ2-3; the match to TRBD2 covers 10 bases. CDR3 length: 15 amino acids. Trimming cost V 2 bases and J 3 bases; bases outside gene matches: 2. Germline V gene sequence: CDR1 MNHEY, CDR2 SVGAGI. DNA for the CDR3: TGTGCCAGCAGTTACCGGACTAGCGGAACAGATACGCAGTATTTT. This sequence encodes CASSYRTSGTDTQYF.

V and J are TRBV4-1 and TRBJ1-3; 7 nucleotides line up with TRBD1. Per germline, CDR1 MGHRA and CDR2 YSYEKL. Losses at the gene ends were 4 bases for V and 4 bases for J; bases not matched to a gene: 10. This CDR3 region has 16 residues. CDR3: CASSLEDRSGGNTIYF. The CDR3 nucleotides are TGCGCCAGCAGCCTAGAGGACAGGAGCGGGGGAAACACCATATATTTT.

The chain joins TRBV28 to TRBJ1-5; 9 bases are a match to TRBD1. The CDR3 is 15 amino acids. V shed 5 bases, J shed 2 bases, and the junction held 4 bases outside the gene matches. Per germline, CDR1 MDHEN and CDR2 SYDVKM. For the CDR3, the DNA is TGTGCCAGCAGTCCACAGGGGGCAGGCAATCAGCCCCAGCATTTT. This translates into CASSPQGAGNQPQHF.

The chain recombines TRBV3-1 (or the pseudogene TRBV3-2) with TRBJ2-7; D is uncertain. This CDR3 is 15 amino acids long. CDR1 is LGHDT and CDR2 is YNNKEL in the germline V gene (reference sequence). Trimming removed 1 base at V and 0 bases at J, with 10 bases between. The CDR3 DNA reads as TGTGCCAGCAGCCAAGGGCCGAGTAGCTCCTACGAGCAGTACTTC. Translation gives CASSQGPSSSYEQYF.

The gene calls are TRBV7-3 and TRBJ1-2; TRBD1 matches 7 bases. V dropped 3 bases and J dropped 6; count of bases not matched to a gene: 4. The CDR3 consists of 13 residues. In germline, CDR1 is SGHTA, CDR2 FQGTGA. The chain's CDR3 is CASSFSTGDGYTF. DNA of the CDR3: TGTGCCAGCAGCTTTTCTACAGGGGATGGCTACACCTTC.

The chain recombines TRBV7-8 with TRBJ1-3; no reliable D call. V shed 5 bases and J shed 3 bases, with 14 bases lying between them. Germline V lookup: CDR1 SGHVS, CDR2 FQNEAQ. CDR3 size: 15 residues. Here the CDR3 reads CASSLGDFGGNTIYF. CDR3 coding DNA: TGTGCCAGCAGCCTCGGAGATTTCGGTGGAAACACCATATATTTT.

The chain has TRBV12-3 or TRBV12-4 and TRBJ2-1; D is uncertain. With 8 bases removed from V and 0 bases from J, the gap between germline ends came to 8 bases. This CDR3 comprises 13 residues. The CDR3 here is CASDGSSYNEQFF. In DNA, the CDR3 is TGTGCCAGCGACGGCAGCTCCTACAATGAGCAGTTCTTC.

This chain links TRBV7-2 with TRBJ2-2, with D possibly being TRBD2 (5 bases). V dropped 2 bases and J dropped 6 bases, with 10 bases sitting between them. Germline V gene data show CDR1 as SGHTA and CDR2 as FQGNSA. This CDR3 contains 14 residues. CDR3 DNA sequence: TGTGCCAGCAGCTTAACTCGGGAAGCCGGGGAGCTGTTTTTT. It is translated as CASSLTREAGELFF.

The chain links TRBV7-3 to TRBJ2-1; D call uncertain. The CDR3 length is 16 residues. V gave up 6 bases and J gave up 0 bases, with 15 bases separating them. The germline gives CDR1 SGHTA, CDR2 FQGTGA. The CDR3 nucleotides are TGTGCCAGCAGTCCCCTATTATCAAGCTCCTACAATGAGCAGTTCTTC. It specifies CASSPLLSSSYNEQFF.

This clone was observed a single time. One junction end does not reproduce the germline sequence, and a read error may be involved. The chain is built from TRBV7-9 and TRBJ2-2, with 11 bases identical to TRBD2. Germline V gene data show CDR1 as SEHNR and CDR2 as FQNEAQ (reference sequence). The CDR3 runs to 12 residues. The CDR3 DNA reads as TGCGGTAGCGGGAGGGACACCGGGGAGCTGTTTTTT. It codes for CGSGRDTGELFF.